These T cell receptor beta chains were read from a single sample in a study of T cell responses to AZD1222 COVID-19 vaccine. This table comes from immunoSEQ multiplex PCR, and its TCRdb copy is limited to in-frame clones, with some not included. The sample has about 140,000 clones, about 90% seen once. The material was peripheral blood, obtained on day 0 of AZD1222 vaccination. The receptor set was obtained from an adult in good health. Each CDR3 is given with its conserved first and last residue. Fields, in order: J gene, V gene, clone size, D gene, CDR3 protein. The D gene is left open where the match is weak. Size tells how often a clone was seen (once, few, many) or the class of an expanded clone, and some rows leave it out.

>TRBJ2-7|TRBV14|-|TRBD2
CASSQRFGLAVYEQYF
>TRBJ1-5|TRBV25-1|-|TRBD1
CASSGQGWGNQPQHF
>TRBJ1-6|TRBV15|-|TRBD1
CATSRDRDRASPLHF
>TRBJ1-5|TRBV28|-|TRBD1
CASSFGTGNQPQHF
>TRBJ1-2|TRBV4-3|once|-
CASSQEGRGHYGYTF
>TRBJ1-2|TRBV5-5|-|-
CASSGGGVSAGYTF
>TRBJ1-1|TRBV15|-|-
CATKQGHNTEAFF
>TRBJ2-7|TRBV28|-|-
CASKASYEQYF
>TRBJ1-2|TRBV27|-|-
CASSPGEMGGYTF
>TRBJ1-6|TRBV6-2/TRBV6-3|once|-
CASSYSKNSPLHF
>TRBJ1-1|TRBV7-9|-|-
CASSLEAAWPEAFF
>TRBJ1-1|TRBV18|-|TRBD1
CASSPGQGSITEAFF
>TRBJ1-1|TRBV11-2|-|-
CASSTQWARSGNTEAFF
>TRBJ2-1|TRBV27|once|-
CASSLPGLRNEQFF
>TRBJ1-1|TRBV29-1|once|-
CSVWGGMNTEAFF
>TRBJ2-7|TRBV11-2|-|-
CASSLKLADEQYF
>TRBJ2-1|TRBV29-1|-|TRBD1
CSGDRGLNEQFF
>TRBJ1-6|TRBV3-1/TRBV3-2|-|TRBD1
CASSLTGQGNSPLHF
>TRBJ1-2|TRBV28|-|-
CASSLTGDYGYTF
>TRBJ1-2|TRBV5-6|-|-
CASSLGRDGAPTF
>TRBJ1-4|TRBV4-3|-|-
CASSQDGDEKLFF
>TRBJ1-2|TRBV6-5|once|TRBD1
CASRRNRGVDYGYTF
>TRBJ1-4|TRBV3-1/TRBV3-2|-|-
CASTHNGEKLFF
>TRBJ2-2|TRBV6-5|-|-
CASSYSRLSGELFF
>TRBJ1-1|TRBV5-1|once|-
CASSLDGSGTEAFF
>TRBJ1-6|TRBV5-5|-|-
CASSSVGFDSPLHF
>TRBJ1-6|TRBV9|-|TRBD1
CASSEEDRADSPLHF
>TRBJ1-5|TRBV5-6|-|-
CASSSTGTRDQPQHF
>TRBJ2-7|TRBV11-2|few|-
CASSTTGGGYEQYF
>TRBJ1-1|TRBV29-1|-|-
CSVHRVGNTEAFF
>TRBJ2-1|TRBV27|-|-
CASRSGDKPTFEQFF
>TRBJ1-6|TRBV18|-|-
CASSVRNSPLHF
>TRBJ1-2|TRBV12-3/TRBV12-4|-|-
CASRSRAQAACTF
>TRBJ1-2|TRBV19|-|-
CATATQGLFYGYTF
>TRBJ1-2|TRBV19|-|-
CASSSNARGDYTF
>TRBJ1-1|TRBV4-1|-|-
CASTSWLAAGGAFF
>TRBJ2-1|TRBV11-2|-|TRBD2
CASSLAGQGGNEQFF
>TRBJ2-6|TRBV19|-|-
CASSIRTGNHPGANVLTF
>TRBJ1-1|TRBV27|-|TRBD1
CASSLWLGQGADTEAFF
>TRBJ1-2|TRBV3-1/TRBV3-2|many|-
CASSHRDFARGYTF
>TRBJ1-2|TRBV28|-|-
CASRPGRANYGYTF